This TCR beta chain was observed in a study of blood T cell repertoires in COVID-19. From germline, CDR1 is MNHNS and CDR2 SASEGT. Losses at the gene ends were 3 bases for V and 5 bases for J; bases not matched to a gene: 3. This CDR3 comprises 14 residues. Data came from immunoSEQ multiplex PCR; TCRdb stores just in-frame clones and leaves some out. The data show approximately 160,000 clones, about 81% seen once. The chain has TRBV6-1 and TRBJ1-5; 8 nucleotides match TRBD1. This receptor was identified in a woman of 80 years or more with acute or convalescent COVID-19. Sample: peripheral blood. For the CDR3, the DNA is TGTGCCAGCAGTGAGACAGGGGCTCATCAGCCCCAGCATTTT. The encoded protein is CASSETGAHQPQHF.